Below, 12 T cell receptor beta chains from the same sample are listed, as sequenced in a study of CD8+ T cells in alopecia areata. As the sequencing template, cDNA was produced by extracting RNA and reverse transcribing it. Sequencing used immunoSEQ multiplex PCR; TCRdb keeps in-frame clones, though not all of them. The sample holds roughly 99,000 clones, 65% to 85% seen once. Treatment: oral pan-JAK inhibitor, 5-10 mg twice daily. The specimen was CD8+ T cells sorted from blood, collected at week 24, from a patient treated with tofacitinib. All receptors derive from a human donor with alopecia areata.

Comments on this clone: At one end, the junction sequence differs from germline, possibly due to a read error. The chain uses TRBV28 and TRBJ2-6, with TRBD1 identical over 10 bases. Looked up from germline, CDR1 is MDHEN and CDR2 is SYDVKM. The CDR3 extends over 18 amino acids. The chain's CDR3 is CASSLSPGQGSAANVLTF. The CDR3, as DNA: TGTGCCAGCAGTTTGTCACCGGGACAGGGGTCTGCGGCCAACGTCCTGACTTTC.

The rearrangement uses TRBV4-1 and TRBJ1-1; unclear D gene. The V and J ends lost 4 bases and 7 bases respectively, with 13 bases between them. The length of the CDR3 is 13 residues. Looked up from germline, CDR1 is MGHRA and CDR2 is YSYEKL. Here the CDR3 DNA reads TGCGCCAGCAGCCCTCGACCTGAGGGTGAAGCTTTCTTT. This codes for CASSPRPEGEAFF.

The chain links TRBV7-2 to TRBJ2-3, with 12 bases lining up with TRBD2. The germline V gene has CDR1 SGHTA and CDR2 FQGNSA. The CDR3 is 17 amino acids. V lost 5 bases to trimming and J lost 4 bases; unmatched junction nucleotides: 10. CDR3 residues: CASSLLAGGPIADTQYF. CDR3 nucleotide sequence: TGTGCCAGCAGCCTGCTAGCGGGGGGGCCTATAGCAGATACGCAGTATTTT.

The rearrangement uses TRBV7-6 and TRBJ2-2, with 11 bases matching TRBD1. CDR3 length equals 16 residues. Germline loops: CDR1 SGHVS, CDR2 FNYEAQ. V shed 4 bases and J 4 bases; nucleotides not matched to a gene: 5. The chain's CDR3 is CASSSGQGAGTGELFF. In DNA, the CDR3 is TGTGCCAGCAGCTCCGGACAGGGGGCGGGCACCGGGGAGCTGTTTTTT. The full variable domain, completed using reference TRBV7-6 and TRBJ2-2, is GAGVSQSPRYKVTKRGQDVALRCDPISGHVSLYWYRQALGQGPEFLTYFNYEAQQDKSGLPNDRFSAERPEGSISTLTIQRTEQRDSAMYRCASSSGQGAGTGELFFGEGSRLTVL.

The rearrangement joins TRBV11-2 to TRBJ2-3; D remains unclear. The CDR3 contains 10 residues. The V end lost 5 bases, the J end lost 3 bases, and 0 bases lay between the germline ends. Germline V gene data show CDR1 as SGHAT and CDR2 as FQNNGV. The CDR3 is CASSTDTQYF. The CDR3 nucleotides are TGTGCCAGCAGCACAGATACGCAGTATTTT.

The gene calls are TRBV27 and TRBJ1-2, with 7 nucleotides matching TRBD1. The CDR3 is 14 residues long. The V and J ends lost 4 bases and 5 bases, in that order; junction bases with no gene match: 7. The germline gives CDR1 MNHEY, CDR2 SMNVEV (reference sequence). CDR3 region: CASSSPGQLYGYTF. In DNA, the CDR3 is TGTGCCAGCAGTTCCCCGGGACAGCTATATGGCTACACCTTC.

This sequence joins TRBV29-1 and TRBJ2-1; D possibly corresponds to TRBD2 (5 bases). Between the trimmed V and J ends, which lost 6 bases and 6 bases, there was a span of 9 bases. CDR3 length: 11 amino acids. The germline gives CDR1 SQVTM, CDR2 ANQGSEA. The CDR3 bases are TGCAGCGTACGGAGGACCAATGAGCAGTTCTTC. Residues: CSVRRTNEQFF.

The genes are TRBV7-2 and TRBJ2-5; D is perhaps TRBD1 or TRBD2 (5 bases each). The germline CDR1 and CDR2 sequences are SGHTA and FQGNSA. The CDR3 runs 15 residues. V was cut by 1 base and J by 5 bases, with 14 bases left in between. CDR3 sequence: CASSLEAGAGETQYF. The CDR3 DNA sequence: TGTGCCAGCAGCTTAGAGGCCGGGGCCGGCGAGACCCAGTACTTC.

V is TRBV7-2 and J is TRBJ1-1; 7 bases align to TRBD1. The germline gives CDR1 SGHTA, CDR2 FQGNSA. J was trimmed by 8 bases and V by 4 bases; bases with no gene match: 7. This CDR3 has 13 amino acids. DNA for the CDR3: TGTGCCAGCAGCTCCGTAACAGGGGACGAAGCTTTCTTT. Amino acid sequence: CASSSVTGDEAFF.

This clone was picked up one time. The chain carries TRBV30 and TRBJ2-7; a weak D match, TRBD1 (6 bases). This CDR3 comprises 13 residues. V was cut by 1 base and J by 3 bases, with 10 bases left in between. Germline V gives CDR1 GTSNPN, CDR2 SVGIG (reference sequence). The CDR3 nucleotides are TGTGCCTGGAGTGCTACAGGGCTCTACGAGCAGTACTTC. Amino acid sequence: CAWSATGLYEQYF. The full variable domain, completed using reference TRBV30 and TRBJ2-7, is SQTIHQWPATLVQPVGSPLSLECTVEGTSNPNLYWYRQAAGRGLQLLFYSVGIGQISSEVPQNLSASRPQDRQFILSSKKLLLSDSGFYLCAWSATGLYEQYFGPGTRLTVT.

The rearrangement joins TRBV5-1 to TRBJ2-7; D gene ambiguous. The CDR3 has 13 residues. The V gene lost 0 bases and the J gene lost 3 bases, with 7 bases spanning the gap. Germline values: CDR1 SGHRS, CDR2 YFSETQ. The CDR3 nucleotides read TGCGCCAGCAGCTTGGGTGGCGGCTACGAGCAGTACTTC. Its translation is CASSLGGGYEQYF.

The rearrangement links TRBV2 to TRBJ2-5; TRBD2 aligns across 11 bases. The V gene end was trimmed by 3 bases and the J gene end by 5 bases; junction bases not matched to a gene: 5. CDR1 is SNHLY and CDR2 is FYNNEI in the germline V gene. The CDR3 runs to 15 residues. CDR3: CASSEGLAAGETQYF. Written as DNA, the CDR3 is TGTGCCAGCAGTGAGGGACTAGCGGCGGGGGAGACCCAGTACTTC.